Shown below are 7 T cell receptor beta chains from a single sample sequenced in a study of T cells after yellow fever vaccination. TCRdb independently ran MiXCR on the 5' RACE reads; one entry per CDR3 protein. The data hold 110,000 to 150,000 distinct CDR3 sequences, with under 7% observed a single time. Material: CD4+ T cells sorted from PBMCs, obtained 10 days after the yellow fever booster vaccination. Receptors were obtained from a man aged 25 to 40 who received the YFV17D yellow fever vaccine.

This clonotype was recorded many times. The rearrangement uses TRBV20-1 and TRBJ2-2, with D tentatively TRBD2 (6 bases). CDR3 length: 13 amino acids. Between the trimmed V and J ends, which lost 6 bases and 3 bases, there was a span of 11 bases. Germline loops: CDR1 DFQATT, CDR2 SNEGSKA (reference sequence). The chain's CDR3 is CSAQGTYTGELFF. CDR3 sequence (DNA): TGCAGTGCCCAAGGGACTTACACCGGGGAGCTGTTTTTT.

This clonotype came up many times. The V and J genes are TRBV28 and TRBJ1-2, with D uncertain. CDR3 length equals 11 residues. Germline assignment: CDR1 MDHEN and CDR2 SYDVKM. V lost 6 bases and J lost 5, with 7 bases in between. The CDR3 DNA sequence: TGTGCCAGCAGCAATCTTTATGGCTACACCTTC. Translation: CASSNLYGYTF.

This clonotype was seen a handful of times. This rearrangement joins TRBV5-4 to TRBJ1-2; 8 bases match TRBD1. Germline CDR1 SGHNT, CDR2 YYREEE (reference sequence). The V segment lost 5 bases and the J segment 4 bases; nucleotides outside the gene matches: 13. This CDR3 spans 16 amino acids. CDR3 bases: TGTGCCAGCAGTTCGGCGTTGACAGGGGAGGGCTATGGCTACACCTTC. Amino acid sequence: CASSSALTGEGYGYTF.

This clonotype was detected many times. The chain links TRBV20-1 to TRBJ2-7; D is undetermined. Trimming took 3 bases from V and 0 from J, leaving 6 bases between them. The CDR3 extends over 12 amino acids. CDR1 and CDR2 from the germline V gene are DFQATT and SNEGSKA (reference sequence). DNA of the CDR3: TGCAGTGCTAGGAAAGGCTCCTACGAGCAGTACTTC. Its translation is CSARKGSYEQYF.

The genes are TRBV12-3 or TRBV12-4 and TRBJ2-7; a possible D gene is TRBD1 (6 bases). The CDR3 sequence is 14 residues long. Trimming stripped 5 bases from V and 2 bases from J, with 13 bases between. The CDR3 loop is CASSRWDTPYEQYF. The CDR3 nucleotides read TGTGCCAGCAGTCGTTGGGACACCCCCTACGAGCAGTACTTC.

The chain combines TRBV5-1 with TRBJ2-3; D might be TRBD1 or TRBD2, each matching 5 bases. The V gene lost 1 base and the J gene lost 1 base, with 16 bases spanning the gap. The CDR3 consists of 17 residues. Germline-derived CDR1 and CDR2 are SGHRS and YFSETQ. The CDR3 nucleotides are TGCGCCAGCAGCTTGCAGGCCTTAACGGGACGCACAGATACGCAGTATTTT. Translation gives CASSLQALTGRTDTQYF.

Points on this clonotype: This sequence may be a read error, since a much larger clone differs from it by one base. The rearrangement uses TRBV5-1 and TRBJ2-3; D gene unclear. CDR3 size: 14 residues. CDR1 is SGHRS, CDR2 YFSETQ, per germline. Trimming pared 4 bases from V and 5 bases from J, leaving 14 bases between. CDR3 amino acids: CASSLSLGRDTQYF. The CDR3 coding sequence is TGCGCCAGCAGCCTATCTCTAGGCAGAGATACGCAGTATTTT.